This T cell receptor beta chain is drawn from a study of graft-versus-host responses after intestinal transplantation. Study outcomes and limitations: Circulating GvH clones peaking coincided with falling HvG clones soon after transplant.

This clone was found once. As yet, its antigen is unknown. The method was immunoSEQ multiplex PCR; TCRdb's version includes in-frame clones alone and lacks a portion of them. The sample includes 15,000 to 20,000 clones, approximately 90% seen only once; the top ten take 1.9%. V was pared by 4 bases and J by 2 bases, with 11 bases between. The CDR3 has 14 amino acids. CDR1 and CDR2 from the germline V gene are MRHNA and SNTAGT. The sequence derives from a human patient who received an intestinal transplant, so some T cells may come from the graft donor. The chain combines TRBV6-4 with TRBJ1-1; weak D call: TRBD1 (5 bases). The specimen comprised PBMCs, sampled around 350 days after transplant. The CDR3 DNA is TGTGCCAGCAGTGGACAGTCTAGTAACACTGAAGCTTTCTTT. Its translation: CASSGQSSNTEAFF.